Shown below are 3 T cell receptor beta chains from a single sample sequenced in a study of T cells after yellow fever vaccination. MiXCR, run by TCRdb on the 5' RACE reads, gives a single entry per CDR3 protein. The table shows approximately 350,000 distinct CDR3 sequences, with approximately 10% occurring only once. The sequencing here drew on PBMCs, taken on the day of the first yellow fever vaccination. The receptors originated from a man in his late teens or twenties who received the YFV17D yellow fever vaccine.

This chain links TRBV2 with TRBJ1-3; D unclear. Looked up from germline, CDR1 is SNHLY and CDR2 is FYNNEI. Deletions cut 1 base from V and 4 bases from J, with 11 bases between. The CDR3 is 15 amino acids. DNA of the CDR3: TGTGCCAGCAGTGAAGACTACCGGTTAGGAAACACCATATATTTT. This codes for CASSEDYRLGNTIYF.

This clonotype was detected only a few times. The rearrangement links TRBV4-1 to TRBJ2-5, with a possible D match to TRBD2 (6 bases). The CDR3 runs to 15 residues. Per germline, CDR1 MGHRA and CDR2 YSYEKL. Trimming shortened V by 3 bases and J by 4 bases, and 15 bases separated the two germline ends. The CDR3 DNA is TGCGCCAGCAGCCAGGGGCGGGGAAACTTAGAGACCCAGTACTTC. It is translated as CASSQGRGNLETQYF.

This clonotype was counted between two and nine times. This chain joins TRBV10-3 and TRBJ2-3, with 9 positions matching TRBD2. V shed 2 bases, J shed 4 bases, and the junction held 10 bases outside the gene matches. CDR1 is ENHRY and CDR2 is SYGVKD in the germline V gene. The CDR3 is 17 amino acids. The CDR3 region is CAISEIGGGADADTQYF. DNA for the CDR3: TGTGCCATCAGTGAGATCGGCGGGGGGGCTGATGCAGATACGCAGTATTTT.